The clone carrying this T cell receptor (beta chain) was detected once. The target antigen is unknown. The junction shows a germline mismatch at one end, possibly a read error. The entry originates in a study of cytomegalovirus exposure and HLA in healthy donors. It was with 60 Vbeta and 13 Jbeta primers that the PCR ran. Measured with immunoSEQ multiplex PCR; TCRdb has only the in-frame clones, and not every one. Here the sample spans some 99,000 clones, less than 85% being singletons. Study findings and constraints: TCR beta chains numbering 150 to 200 were designated cytomegalovirus-associated.

Sequencing input: PBMCs. The sequence was obtained from a male donor in good health and CMV-seronegative.

This chain's CDR3 is CASSVLSGANALTF. CDR3 nucleotides: TGTGCCAGCAGCGTGCTCTCTGGGGCCAACGCCCTGACTTTC. V is TRBV5-6 and J is TRBJ2-6; D possibly corresponds to TRBD1 (5 bases). CDR1 is SGHDT and CDR2 is YYEEEE in the germline V gene. There are 14 residues in the CDR3.